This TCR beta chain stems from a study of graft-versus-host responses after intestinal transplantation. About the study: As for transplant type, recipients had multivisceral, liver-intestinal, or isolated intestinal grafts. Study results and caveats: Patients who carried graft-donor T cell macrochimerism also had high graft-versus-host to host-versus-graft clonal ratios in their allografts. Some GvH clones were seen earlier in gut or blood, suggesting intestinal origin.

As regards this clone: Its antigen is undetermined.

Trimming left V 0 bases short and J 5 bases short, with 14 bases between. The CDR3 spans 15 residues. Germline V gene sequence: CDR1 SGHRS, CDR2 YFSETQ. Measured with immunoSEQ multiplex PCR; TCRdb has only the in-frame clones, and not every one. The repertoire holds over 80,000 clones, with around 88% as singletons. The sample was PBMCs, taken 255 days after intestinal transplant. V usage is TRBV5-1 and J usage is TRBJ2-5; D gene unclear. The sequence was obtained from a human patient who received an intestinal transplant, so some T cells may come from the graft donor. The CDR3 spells CASSLAASWDETQYF. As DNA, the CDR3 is TGCGCCAGCAGCTTGGCGGCGTCGTGGGATGAGACCCAGTACTTC.